Shown below are 2 T cell receptor beta chains from a single sample sequenced in a study of CD8+CD57+ T cells in acquired aplastic anemia. TCR beta VDJ and CDR3 were profiled, and genomic DNA was the template. TCRdb reprocessed the reads with MiXCR, giving one entry per CDR3 protein. The repertoire consists of tens of thousands of distinct CDR3 sequences, with around 70% occurring once and the leading ten covering 65% to 85%. Patients included in sequencing had previously demonstrated CD8+CD57+ cell expansion by flow cytometry. The source material was sorted CD4+, CD8+, or CD8+CD57+ T cells (not recorded which) from PBMCs. Receptor source: a human donor with aplastic anemia.

The genes are TRBV20-1 and TRBJ2-5; TRBD2 agrees at 8 bases. The germline V gene has CDR1 DFQATT and CDR2 SNEGSKA (reference sequence). The CDR3 covers 13 residues. V was clipped by 4 bases and J by 3 bases; unmatched bases: 4. CDR3 bases: TGCAGTGCTAAGACTAGCGCCAAAGAGACCCAGTACTTC. This codes for CSAKTSAKETQYF.

This clonotype was observed at least ten times. The chain combines TRBV28 with TRBJ2-1, with TRBD2 as a possible D gene (6 bases). Per the germline V gene, CDR1 is MDHEN and CDR2 is SYDVKM. Trimming pared 7 bases from V and 5 bases from J, leaving 24 bases between. The length of the CDR3 is 17 residues. The CDR3 DNA follows: TGTGCCAGCACTTCTTTCTTCATGGCGGGAAGGGACAATGAGCAGTTCTTC. It specifies CASTSFFMAGRDNEQFF. The full variable domain, with the rest looked up from reference TRBV28 and TRBJ2-1, is DVKVTQSSRYLVKRTGEKVFLECVQDMDHENMFWYRQDPGLGLRLIYFSYDVKMKEKGDIPEGYSVSREKKERFSLILESASTNQTSMYLCASTSFFMAGRDNEQFFGPGTRLTVL.